These T cell receptor beta chains were read from a single sample in a study of lymphopenia after photon versus proton radiotherapy. Clones were sequenced by immunoSEQ multiplex PCR, and TCRdb holds only the in-frame ones, with some missing. The sample shows roughly 41,000 clones, under 90% of them seen only once. The material sequenced was peripheral blood, taken from a patient treated with photon-based radiotherapy. The receptors here all came from a man aged 45 to 65 with gastric cancer. CDR3s include the opening cysteine and the closing phenylalanine or tryptophan. A D gene is named only where the DNA matches it firmly. Size is stated for part of the rows, as once, few or many counts, or as a class when the clone is expanded.

v_gene	j_gene	d_gene	abundance	CDR3aa	CDR3nt
TRBV5-1	TRBJ2-3	NA	NA	CASSFFTLESTDTQYF	TGCGCCAGCAGCTTCTTTACCCTGGAAAGCACAGATACGCAGTATTTT
TRBV27	TRBJ1-6	NA	NA	CASRGSSYNSPLHF	TGTGCCAGCAGAGGGAGCTCCTATAATTCACCCCTCCACTTT
TRBV21-1	TRBJ2-1	NA	NA	CASDRIDSYNEQFF	TGTGCCAGCGACAGGATCGACTCCTACAATGAGCAGTTCTTC
TRBV2	TRBJ2-3	NA	NA	CASRPGDSTDTQYF	TGTGCCAGCAGGCCGGGAGATAGCACAGATACGCAGTATTTT
TRBV28	TRBJ2-3	TRBD2	NA	CASSFALRLAGGTDTQYF	TGTGCCAGCAGTTTTGCCCTTCGACTAGCGGGAGGCACAGATACGCAGTATTTT
TRBV11-2	TRBJ1-3	TRBD1	NA	CASSLRQGGGNTIYF	TGTGCCAGCAGCTTAAGACAGGGCGGCGGAAACACCATATATTTT
TRBV5-1	TRBJ1-1	NA	few	CASSLEGFNTEAFF	TGCGCCAGCAGCTTGGAGGGGTTCAACACTGAAGCTTTCTTT
TRBV7-2	TRBJ2-2	NA	NA	CASSSTEGHGGELFF	TGTGCCAGCAGCTCTACCGAGGGGCATGGCGGGGAGCTGTTTTTT
TRBV18	TRBJ1-5	TRBD1	NA	CASSLTGQNNQPQHF	TGTGCCAGCTCACTCACGGGACAGAATAATCAGCCCCAGCATTTT
TRBV2	TRBJ2-3	TRBD2	NA	CASRDSGRYTQYF	TGTGCCAGCAGGGACAGCGGGAGATATACGCAGTATTTT
TRBV2	TRBJ2-1	TRBD2	NA	CASRAGGIYNEQFF	TGTGCCAGCAGGGCGGGAGGTATCTACAATGAGCAGTTCTTC
TRBV6-1	TRBJ2-7	NA	NA	CASSGQESSYEQYF	TGTGCCAGCAGTGGACAGGAGAGCTCCTACGAGCAGTACTTC
TRBV18	TRBJ1-1	NA	NA	CASSPAHRGGTEAFF	TGTGCCAGCTCACCAGCTCATAGGGGCGGAACTGAAGCTTTCTTT
TRBV18	TRBJ2-1	NA	NA	CASSPQGYEQFF	TGTGCCAGCTCACCACAGGGGTATGAGCAGTTCTTC
TRBV5-4	TRBJ2-5	NA	NA	CASSSSDLRETQYF	TGTGCCAGCAGCTCCTCGGACCTCCGAGAGACCCAGTACTTC
TRBV29-1	TRBJ2-1	TRBD2	NA	CSVDAGGPWNEQFF	TGCAGCGTTGACGCGGGAGGGCCGTGGAATGAGCAGTTCTTC
TRBV28	TRBJ1-1	NA	few	CASIRGGGTEAFF	TGTGCCAGCATCCGGGGTGGCGGGACTGAAGCTTTCTTT
TRBV5-4	TRBJ1-2	NA	once	CASSSGHRNYGYTF	TGTGCCAGCAGCTCCGGACACCGAAACTATGGCTACACCTTC
TRBV27	TRBJ2-5	NA	NA	CARQRDQETQYF	TGTGCCAGGCAACGGGACCAAGAGACCCAGTACTTC
TRBV7-8	TRBJ2-7	NA	NA	CASSLAGQSYEQYF	TGTGCCAGCAGCTTAGCGGGACAATCCTACGAGCAGTACTTC
TRBV5-1	TRBJ2-1	NA	NA	CASSLEGSGHNEQFF	TGCGCCAGCAGCTTGGAAGGGAGTGGCCACAATGAGCAGTTCTTC
TRBV18	TRBJ2-7	TRBD2	NA	CASSPREAGGSYEQYF	TGTGCCAGCTCACCACGGGAAGCGGGAGGATCCTACGAGCAGTACTTC
TRBV15	TRBJ1-3	TRBD1	NA	CATSRDAPDRETGNTIYF	TGTGCCACCAGCAGAGATGCACCTGACAGGGAGACTGGAAACACCATATATTTT
TRBV7-2	TRBJ2-5	TRBD2	NA	CASSLLSGETQYF	TGTGCCAGCAGCTTACTTAGCGGGGAGACCCAGTACTTC
TRBV5-6	TRBJ1-2	NA	NA	CASSPRLALLYTF	TGTGCCAGCAGCCCCCGTTTAGCCCTCCTCTACACCTTC
TRBV21-1	TRBJ2-3	NA	NA	CASSPRLRPVHF	TGTGCCAGCAGCCCACGTCTGCGGCCGGTCCATTTT
TRBV27	TRBJ1-2	TRBD1	NA	CASSPHRGTASHGYTF	TGTGCCAGCAGTCCACACCGCGGGACAGCTAGTCATGGCTACACCTTC
TRBV30	TRBJ1-5	NA	NA	CAWSVEGNQPQHF	TGTGCCTGGAGTGTGGAAGGGAATCAGCCCCAGCATTTT
TRBV19	TRBJ2-7	TRBD2	NA	CASSTRLAGGYEQYF	TGTGCCAGTAGTACCAGACTAGCGGGAGGGTACGAGCAGTACTTC
TRBV4-1	TRBJ2-3	NA	few	CASSHYQWADTQYF	TGCGCCAGCAGCCACTACCAGTGGGCAGATACGCAGTATTTT
TRBV7-8	TRBJ1-3	NA	NA	CASSLGASSGNTIYF	TGTGCCAGCAGCTTGGGGGCCTCCTCTGGAAACACCATATATTTT
TRBV9	TRBJ1-2	NA	few	CASSPTGGRGGYTF	TGTGCCAGCAGCCCCACAGGAGGGAGGGGAGGCTACACCTTC
TRBV5-5	TRBJ1-1	NA	NA	CASSADGNTEAFF	TGTGCCAGCAGCGCCGACGGGAACACTGAAGCTTTCTTT
TRBV6-1	TRBJ2-2	NA	NA	CASSAGQPGPGELFF	TGTGCCAGCTCGGCGGGGCAGCCTGGGCCCGGGGAGCTGTTTTTT
TRBV7-3	TRBJ1-1	NA	NA	CASSFGPNTEAFF	TGTGCCAGCAGCTTCGGACCGAACACTGAAGCTTTCTTT
TRBV30	TRBJ1-5	TRBD1	NA	CAWSRGQGASNQPQHF	TGTGCCTGGAGTCGGGGACAGGGGGCAAGCAATCAGCCCCAGCATTTT
TRBV7-3	TRBJ2-1	TRBD2	NA	CASSPRLGGGSYNEQFF	TGTGCCAGCAGCCCCCGGCTGGGCGGGGGCTCCTACAATGAGCAGTTCTTC
TRBV18	TRBJ1-1	TRBD1	NA	CASSTQGVNTEAFF	TGTGCCAGCTCAACCCAGGGGGTGAACACTGAAGCTTTCTTT
TRBV18	TRBJ2-3	TRBD2	NA	CASSPEGGPWDTQYF	TGTGCCAGCTCACCAGAGGGAGGGCCGTGGGATACGCAGTATTTT
TRBV4-1	TRBJ1-4	NA	NA	CASKFTGLPNEKLFF	TGCGCCAGCAAATTCACGGGTCTGCCTAATGAAAAACTGTTTTTT
TRBV5-6	TRBJ2-3	NA	once	CASSFPGTSTDTQYF	TGTGCCAGCAGCTTCCCAGGGACTAGCACAGATACGCAGTATTTT
TRBV29-1	TRBJ1-1	TRBD1	NA	CSVEPGQGGAEAFF	TGCAGCGTTGAACCCGGACAGGGTGGGGCTGAAGCTTTCTTT
TRBV7-2	TRBJ2-3	NA	once	CASSSKRLSTDTQYF	TGTGCCAGCAGCTCAAAGCGGCTAAGCACAGATACGCAGTATTTT
TRBV7-8	TRBJ1-3	NA	few	CASSARREFGNTIYF	TGTGCCAGCAGCGCCCGGCGGGAGTTTGGAAACACCATATATTTT
TRBV27	TRBJ2-7	TRBD2	NA	CASSLGGRGSNEQYF	TGTGCCAGCAGTTTGGGCGGGAGAGGATCGAACGAGCAGTACTTC
TRBV6-6	TRBJ1-1	NA	NA	CASRIRATDTEAFF	TGTGCCAGCAGGATCAGGGCTACGGACACTGAAGCTTTCTTT
TRBV6-5	TRBJ2-1	TRBD2	NA	CASSHSGLAHYNEQFF	TGTGCCAGCAGTCACTCGGGACTAGCGCACTACAATGAGCAGTTCTTC
TRBV18	TRBJ2-3	NA	NA	CASSRTRHTDTQYF	TGTGCCAGCTCCCGGACTCGACACACAGATACGCAGTATTTT
TRBV19	TRBJ2-1	NA	NA	CASTPRTRGSYNEQFF	TGTGCCAGTACCCCCCGGACTAGGGGGTCCTACAATGAGCAGTTCTTC
TRBV27	TRBJ2-4	TRBD2	NA	CASRNSGNSGNIQYF	TGTGCCAGCAGGAACAGCGGGAACTCCGGGAACATTCAGTACTTC
TRBV30	TRBJ1-2	NA	NA	CAWSYGQTGYTF	TGTGCCTGGAGTTATGGCCAGACCGGCTACACCTTC